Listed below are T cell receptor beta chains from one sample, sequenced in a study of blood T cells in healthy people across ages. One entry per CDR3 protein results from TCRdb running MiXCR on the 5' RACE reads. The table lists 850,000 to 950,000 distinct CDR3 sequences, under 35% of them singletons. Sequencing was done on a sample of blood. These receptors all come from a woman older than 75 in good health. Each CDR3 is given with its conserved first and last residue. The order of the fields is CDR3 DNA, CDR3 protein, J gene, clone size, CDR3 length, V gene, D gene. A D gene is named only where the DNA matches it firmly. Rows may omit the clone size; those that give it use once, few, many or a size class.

DNA: TGTGCCAGCAAACCTCTTTCCACAGATACGCAGTATTTT
CDR3: CASKPLSTDTQYF
J: TRBJ2-3
size: -
length: 13
V: TRBV2
D: -

DNA: TGTGCCAGCAGCGAAGGGACAGGGGGCCTCCTTAATGAAAAACTGTTTTTT
CDR3: CASSEGTGGLLNEKLFF
J: TRBJ1-4
size: many
length: 17
V: TRBV9
D: TRBD1

DNA: TGCAGTGCTAGAGATACGGGCGGCTATGGCTACACCTTC
CDR3: CSARDTGGYGYTF
J: TRBJ1-2
size: many
length: 13
V: TRBV20-1
D: -

DNA: TGCGCCAGCAGCTTGGGGTCGGGACAGACGATCTACGAGCAGTACTTC
CDR3: CASSLGSGQTIYEQYF
J: TRBJ2-7
size: few
length: 16
V: TRBV5-1
D: TRBD1

DNA: TGTGCCAGCAGCCTCACGACGTTAGGGGGCACAGATACGCAGTATTTT
CDR3: CASSLTTLGGTDTQYF
J: TRBJ2-3
size: -
length: 16
V: TRBV7-3
D: -

DNA: TGTACCAGCAGCCAAGGGCCGAACCGGGCTTTCTTT
CDR3: CTSSQGPNRAFF
J: TRBJ1-1
size: -
length: 12
V: TRBV3-1
D: -

DNA: TGTGCCAGCAGCGTAGAAGGGGCCCCCAGTGGGTGGAACATTCAGTACTTC
CDR3: CASSVEGAPSGWNIQYF
J: TRBJ2-4
size: few
length: 17
V: TRBV9
D: -

DNA: TGTGCCAGCAGTTCCCCCGGGAGTAATGGCTACACCTTC
CDR3: CASSSPGSNGYTF
J: TRBJ1-2
size: -
length: 13
V: TRBV12-3/TRBV12-4
D: -

DNA: TGTGCCAGCAGAACTCCGGGGTACTACGAGCAGTACTTC
CDR3: CASRTPGYYEQYF
J: TRBJ2-7
size: many
length: 13
V: TRBV6-1
D: -

DNA: TGTGCCAGCAGCAGCCAGAAGGGCTACACCTTC
CDR3: CASSSQKGYTF
J: TRBJ1-2
size: many
length: 11
V: TRBV21-1
D: -

DNA: TGTGCCAGCAGCTTCGGGACTAGCGGGGCACACGAGCAGTACTTC
CDR3: CASSFGTSGAHEQYF
J: TRBJ2-7
size: once
length: 15
V: TRBV7-8
D: TRBD2

DNA: TGTGCCAGCAGTTACACCAACAGGGGGAATCAGCCCCAGCATTTT
CDR3: CASSYTNRGNQPQHF
J: TRBJ1-5
size: many
length: 15
V: TRBV6-2/TRBV6-3
D: TRBD1

DNA: TGTGCCATCAGCCAGATGGGGTGGACAGGCTCTAACTATGGCTACACCTTC
CDR3: CAISQMGWTGSNYGYTF
J: TRBJ1-2
size: -
length: 17
V: TRBV10-3
D: TRBD1

DNA: TGCAGTGCTAGAGGTCCTAGCGGGGAGCAGTTCTTC
CDR3: CSARGPSGEQFF
J: TRBJ2-1
size: many
length: 12
V: TRBV20-1
D: TRBD2

DNA: TGTGCCAGCAGCCTAAGGACTAGCGGGGGGATCAGCACAGATACGCAGTATTTT
CDR3: CASSLRTSGGISTDTQYF
J: TRBJ2-3
size: few
length: 18
V: TRBV11-2
D: TRBD2

DNA: TGTGCCATCAGTGAGGGACAGAGAAGCTTTACTGAAGCTTTCTTT
CDR3: CAISEGQRSFTEAFF
J: TRBJ1-1
size: many
length: 15
V: TRBV10-3
D: -